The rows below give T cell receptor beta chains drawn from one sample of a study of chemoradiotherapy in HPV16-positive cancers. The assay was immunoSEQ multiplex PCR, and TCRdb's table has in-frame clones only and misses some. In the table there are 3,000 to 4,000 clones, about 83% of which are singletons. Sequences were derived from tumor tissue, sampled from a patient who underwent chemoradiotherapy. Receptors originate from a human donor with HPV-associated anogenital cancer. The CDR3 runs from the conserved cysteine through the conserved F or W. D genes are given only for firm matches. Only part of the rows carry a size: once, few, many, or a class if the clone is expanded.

cdr3_aa: CASSMGRAVGEQYF; cdr3_nt: TGTGCCAGTAGTATGGGCAGGGCGGTAGGCGAGCAGTACTTC; d_call: -; j_call: TRBJ2-7; v_call: TRBV19; clone_size: -
cdr3_aa: CASSFPAGYNEQFF; cdr3_nt: TGTGCCAGCAGCTTTCCGGCGGGCTACAATGAGCAGTTCTTC; d_call: -; j_call: TRBJ2-1; v_call: TRBV11-2; clone_size: -
cdr3_aa: CASSPSTSYNEQFF; cdr3_nt: TGTGCCAGCAGCCCCTCGACGTCCTACAATGAGCAGTTCTTC; d_call: -; j_call: TRBJ2-1; v_call: TRBV6-4; clone_size: once
cdr3_aa: CAISAIVGTGRETQYF; cdr3_nt: TGTGCCATCAGTGCTATTGTTGGGACAGGGAGGGAGACCCAGTACTTC; d_call: TRBD1; j_call: TRBJ2-5; v_call: TRBV10-3; clone_size: -
cdr3_aa: CASSSTGAGGDEQFF; cdr3_nt: TGTGCCAGCAGTTCTACGGGGGCCGGAGGGGATGAGCAGTTCTTC; d_call: -; j_call: TRBJ2-1; v_call: TRBV6-4; clone_size: -
cdr3_aa: CASSGQAGTEAFF; cdr3_nt: TGTGCCAGCTCCGGACAGGCGGGGACTGAAGCTTTCTTT; d_call: TRBD1; j_call: TRBJ1-1; v_call: TRBV18; clone_size: -
cdr3_aa: CASSSLEGAYEQYF; cdr3_nt: TGCGCCAGCAGCTCTCTAGAGGGGGCATACGAGCAGTACTTC; d_call: TRBD1; j_call: TRBJ2-7; v_call: TRBV5-1; clone_size: -
cdr3_aa: CASSGRVWGYTF; cdr3_nt: TGTGCCAGCAGTGGTCGAGTCTGGGGCTACACCTTC; d_call: -; j_call: TRBJ1-2; v_call: TRBV2; clone_size: -
cdr3_aa: CASSSTGQGEQFF; cdr3_nt: TGTGCCAGCAGCTCCACCGGACAGGGGGAACAGTTCTTC; d_call: TRBD1; j_call: TRBJ2-1; v_call: TRBV7-9; clone_size: -
cdr3_aa: CASTGSHSNQPQHF; cdr3_nt: TGCGCCAGCACCGGAAGTCATAGCAATCAGCCCCAGCATTTT; d_call: -; j_call: TRBJ1-5; v_call: TRBV10-2; clone_size: -
cdr3_aa: CASSETRSTSTQYF; cdr3_nt: TGTGCCAGCAGCGAGACGCGATCTACCAGTACGCAGTATTTT; d_call: -; j_call: TRBJ2-3; v_call: TRBV7-7; clone_size: few
cdr3_aa: CASSLAPFDQETQYF; cdr3_nt: TGTGCCAGCAGCTTAGCCCCCTTCGATCAAGAGACCCAGTACTTC; d_call: -; j_call: TRBJ2-5; v_call: TRBV11-1; clone_size: -
cdr3_aa: CASSEGTSPVIDGYTF; cdr3_nt: TGTGCCAGCAGCGAGGGGACAAGCCCCGTTATAGATGGCTACACCTTC; d_call: -; j_call: TRBJ1-2; v_call: TRBV9; clone_size: -
cdr3_aa: CASSFSVGGRSSGANVLTF; cdr3_nt: TGCGCCAGCAGCTTTTCAGTCGGCGGGAGATCGTCTGGGGCCAACGTCCTGACTTTC; d_call: TRBD2; j_call: TRBJ2-6; v_call: TRBV5-1; clone_size: -
cdr3_aa: CASSSGGHSSTDTQYF; cdr3_nt: TGTGCCAGCAGTAGCGGGGGACACTCTAGCACAGATACGCAGTATTTT; d_call: TRBD2; j_call: TRBJ2-3; v_call: TRBV6-6; clone_size: -
cdr3_aa: CASSPPRTGVVTYEQYF; cdr3_nt: TGTGCCAGCAGCCCGCCCCGAACAGGGGTAGTCACCTACGAGCAGTACTTC; d_call: TRBD1; j_call: TRBJ2-7; v_call: TRBV11-2; clone_size: -
cdr3_aa: CASSLGRINYGYTF; cdr3_nt: TGTGCCAGCAGCCTGGGCAGAATTAACTATGGCTACACCTTC; d_call: -; j_call: TRBJ1-2; v_call: TRBV6-1; clone_size: -
cdr3_aa: CASSLTGLNTEAFF; cdr3_nt: TGCGCCAGCAGCTTGACAGGGCTGAACACTGAAGCTTTCTTT; d_call: -; j_call: TRBJ1-1; v_call: TRBV5-1; clone_size: -
cdr3_aa: CAWSARQVNYNEQFF; cdr3_nt: TGTGCCTGGAGTGCCCGACAGGTGAACTACAATGAGCAGTTCTTC; d_call: -; j_call: TRBJ2-1; v_call: TRBV30; clone_size: -
cdr3_aa: CASSPQQGPSIQETQYF; cdr3_nt: TGTGCCAGCTCACCGCAACAGGGGCCCTCGATCCAAGAGACCCAGTACTTC; d_call: TRBD1; j_call: TRBJ2-5; v_call: TRBV18; clone_size: -
cdr3_aa: CASSTNTGELFF; cdr3_nt: TGTGCCAGCAGCACAAACACCGGGGAGCTGTTTTTT; d_call: -; j_call: TRBJ2-2; v_call: TRBV5-4; clone_size: -
cdr3_aa: CASSPGTGGKTEAFF; cdr3_nt: TGTGCCAGCAGCCCCGGGACAGGGGGCAAGACTGAAGCTTTCTTT; d_call: TRBD1; j_call: TRBJ1-1; v_call: TRBV7-9; clone_size: -
cdr3_aa: CASSEAGEGSGELFF; cdr3_nt: TGTGCCAGCAGTGAAGCTGGGGAGGGCTCCGGGGAGCTGTTTTTT; d_call: TRBD2; j_call: TRBJ2-2; v_call: TRBV6-1; clone_size: -
cdr3_aa: CASGNWANEQFF; cdr3_nt: TGTGCCAGCGGCAACTGGGCGAATGAGCAGTTCTTC; d_call: -; j_call: TRBJ2-1; v_call: TRBV5-4; clone_size: -
cdr3_aa: CASRRDIWSNQPQHF; cdr3_nt: TGTGCCAGCAGACGGGACATTTGGAGCAATCAGCCCCAGCATTTT; d_call: -; j_call: TRBJ1-5; v_call: TRBV27; clone_size: -
cdr3_aa: CASLPGPLNYEQYF; cdr3_nt: TGTGCCAGTCTTCCGGGACCGTTAAACTACGAGCAGTACTTC; d_call: -; j_call: TRBJ2-7; v_call: TRBV6-1; clone_size: -
cdr3_aa: CASGPPGANTGELFF; cdr3_nt: TGTGCTAGTGGTCCTCCGGGAGCGAACACCGGGGAGCTGTTTTTT; d_call: -; j_call: TRBJ2-2; v_call: TRBV12-5; clone_size: -
cdr3_aa: CASSEAGSGAFRTDTQYF; cdr3_nt: TGTGCCAGCAGTGAAGCTGGTAGCGGGGCATTTCGGACAGATACGCAGTATTTT; d_call: TRBD2; j_call: TRBJ2-3; v_call: TRBV2; clone_size: -
cdr3_aa: CASSFRGQGYNEQFF; cdr3_nt: TGCGCCAGCAGCTTCCGTGGGCAGGGCTACAATGAGCAGTTCTTC; d_call: -; j_call: TRBJ2-1; v_call: TRBV5-1; clone_size: -
cdr3_aa: CASSLQRGPYEQYF; cdr3_nt: TGCGCCAGCAGCTTGCAGCGGGGCCCCTACGAGCAGTACTTC; d_call: TRBD2; j_call: TRBJ2-7; v_call: TRBV5-1; clone_size: -
cdr3_aa: CASRATVSTEAFF; cdr3_nt: TGTGCCAGCAGAGCCACAGTGTCCACTGAAGCTTTCTTT; d_call: -; j_call: TRBJ1-1; v_call: TRBV2; clone_size: -
cdr3_aa: CASSLGTSDATAQYF; cdr3_nt: TGCGCCAGCAGCTTAGGGACTAGCGATGCGACGGCCCAGTACTTC; d_call: TRBD2; j_call: TRBJ2-5; v_call: TRBV5-1; clone_size: -
cdr3_aa: CASSTPGGTLSYEQYF; cdr3_nt: TGTGCCAGCAGTACTCCAGGAGGAACTCTCTCCTACGAGCAGTACTTC; d_call: -; j_call: TRBJ2-7; v_call: TRBV2; clone_size: -
cdr3_aa: CASSISGTGHVKAFF; cdr3_nt: TGTGCCAGCAGTATTTCCGGGACAGGCCACGTGAAAGCTTTCTTT; d_call: TRBD1; j_call: TRBJ1-1; v_call: TRBV5-5; clone_size: -
cdr3_aa: CASSPRTGDYMNTEAFF; cdr3_nt: TGTGCCAGCAGTCCGCGGACAGGGGATTACATGAACACTGAAGCTTTCTTT; d_call: TRBD1; j_call: TRBJ1-1; v_call: TRBV27; clone_size: -
cdr3_aa: CASSQGDFGTGGEKLFF; cdr3_nt: TGCGCCAGCAGCCAAGGAGACTTCGGAACAGGAGGTGAAAAACTGTTTTTT; d_call: -; j_call: TRBJ1-4; v_call: TRBV4-1; clone_size: -
cdr3_aa: CASRGGRFSYEQYF; cdr3_nt: TGTGCCAGCAGAGGGGGGCGTTTCTCCTACGAGCAGTACTTC; d_call: -; j_call: TRBJ2-7; v_call: TRBV2; clone_size: -
cdr3_aa: CASSRDPPYEQYF; cdr3_nt: TGTGCCAGCAGCCGGGACCCTCCGTACGAGCAGTACTTC; d_call: -; j_call: TRBJ2-7; v_call: TRBV5-4; clone_size: -
cdr3_aa: CASSLRTGGGETQYF; cdr3_nt: TGCGCCAGCAGCCTCCGGACAGGAGGGGGAGAGACCCAGTACTTC; d_call: -; j_call: TRBJ2-5; v_call: TRBV4-1; clone_size: -
cdr3_aa: CASSPGLGWNTEAFF; cdr3_nt: TGTGCCAGCTCACCAGGTCTGGGGTGGAACACTGAAGCTTTCTTT; d_call: -; j_call: TRBJ1-1; v_call: TRBV18; clone_size: -
cdr3_aa: CASSSPTDRANEQYF; cdr3_nt: TGTGCCAGCAGCTCCCCGACGGACAGGGCCAACGAGCAGTACTTC; d_call: TRBD1; j_call: TRBJ2-7; v_call: TRBV7-9; clone_size: -
cdr3_aa: CASSQGLADLYEQYF; cdr3_nt: TGTGCCAGCAGCCAGGGACTAGCGGATCTCTACGAGCAGTACTTC; d_call: TRBD2; j_call: TRBJ2-7; v_call: TRBV5-5; clone_size: -
cdr3_aa: CASSLDGGATEAFF; cdr3_nt: TGTGCCAGCAGCTTAGACGGGGGAGCCACTGAAGCTTTCTTT; d_call: -; j_call: TRBJ1-1; v_call: TRBV7-2; clone_size: -
cdr3_aa: CASSYPGGPQHF; cdr3_nt: TGTGCCAGCAGTTACCCGGGAGGGCCCCAGCATTTT; d_call: -; j_call: TRBJ1-5; v_call: TRBV6-5; clone_size: -
cdr3_aa: CASSFSGNEQFF; cdr3_nt: TGTGCCAGCAGCTTTAGCGGGAATGAGCAGTTCTTC; d_call: TRBD2; j_call: TRBJ2-1; v_call: TRBV7-9; clone_size: -
cdr3_aa: CAADASGGGYTQYF; cdr3_nt: TGTGCCGCAGATGCTAGCGGGGGTGGATATACGCAGTATTTT; d_call: TRBD2; j_call: TRBJ2-3; v_call: TRBV30; clone_size: once
cdr3_aa: CASTQYPRGDGYTF; cdr3_nt: TGTGCCAGCACCCAATATCCTAGGGGAGATGGCTACACCTTC; d_call: -; j_call: TRBJ1-2; v_call: TRBV2; clone_size: -
cdr3_aa: CASSVISDEQYF; cdr3_nt: TGTGCCAGCAGCGTAATATCTGACGAGCAGTACTTC; d_call: -; j_call: TRBJ2-7; v_call: TRBV7-9; clone_size: -
cdr3_aa: CASSLAWQANEQFF; cdr3_nt: TGTGCCAGCAGCTTAGCCTGGCAGGCCAATGAGCAGTTCTTC; d_call: -; j_call: TRBJ2-1; v_call: TRBV7-9; clone_size: -
cdr3_aa: CASGLKSPLVRSNYGYTF; cdr3_nt: TGTGCTAGTGGTTTGAAAAGCCCTCTAGTGAGATCGAACTATGGCTACACCTTC; d_call: -; j_call: TRBJ1-2; v_call: TRBV12-5; clone_size: -
cdr3_aa: CASSFAGGGYTF; cdr3_nt: TGTGCCAGCAGCTTCGCAGGGGGCGGCTACACCTTC; d_call: TRBD1; j_call: TRBJ1-2; v_call: TRBV7-9; clone_size: -
cdr3_aa: CASSEEDSSGNTIYF; cdr3_nt: TGTGCCAGCAGTGAAGAAGACAGTTCTGGAAACACCATATATTTT; d_call: -; j_call: TRBJ1-3; v_call: TRBV6-1; clone_size: -
cdr3_aa: CASSRGTQEAFF; cdr3_nt: TGTGCCAGCAGTCGAGGGACACAAGAAGCTTTCTTT; d_call: -; j_call: TRBJ1-1; v_call: TRBV7-9; clone_size: -
cdr3_aa: CASSLLGSRETQYF; cdr3_nt: TGTGCCAGCAGCTTGCTGGGGTCGAGGGAGACCCAGTACTTC; d_call: -; j_call: TRBJ2-5; v_call: TRBV5-6; clone_size: -
cdr3_aa: CASSSGGSSGNTIYF; cdr3_nt: TGTGCCAGCAGTTCAGGGGGATCCTCTGGAAACACCATATATTTT; d_call: TRBD1; j_call: TRBJ1-3; v_call: TRBV28; clone_size: once